Listed below are T cell receptor beta chains from one sample, sequenced in a study of blood T cell repertoires in COVID-19. Some clones are missing from TCRdb's copy, which holds only in-frame ones; the method was immunoSEQ multiplex PCR. The data hold 370,000 or so clones, with about four fifths observed a single time. What was sequenced was peripheral blood. The origin of the receptors is a human donor with acute or convalescent COVID-19. The donor label of this sample is uncertain. CDR3s include the opening cysteine and the closing phenylalanine or tryptophan. Fields, in order: J gene, D gene, V gene, clone size, CDR3 DNA, CDR3 protein. D genes are given only for firm matches. Some rows mark clone size as missing; the rest say once, few, many or name a class of expanded clone.

TRBJ2-3 TRBD2 TRBV6-4 NA TGTGCCAGCAGTGTTAGCGGGGGTTGGAACACAGATACGCAGTATTTT CASSVSGGWNTDTQYF
TRBJ2-1 TRBD1 TRBV5-6 NA TGTGCCAGCAGCTCACCTCGGGGGACAGGGGGGATCGATGAGCAGTTCTTC CASSSPRGTGGIDEQFF
TRBJ2-3 TRBD2 TRBV28 NA TGTGCCAGCAGTTTCGTGTCTAGCGGGGGCGGTACGCAGTATTTT CASSFVSSGGGTQYF
TRBJ2-1 NA TRBV5-4 NA TGTGCCAGCAGCTTTGAGGGTACATCCTCCTACAATGAGCAGTTCTTC CASSFEGTSSYNEQFF
TRBJ2-1 TRBD2 TRBV3-1/TRBV3-2 NA TGTGCCAGCAGTCGAGTTCAGCGGACTAGCAGCTACAATGAGCAGTTCTTC CASSRVQRTSSYNEQFF
TRBJ1-6 NA TRBV5-1 NA TGCGCCAGCAGCTTGGCGCTACAGGGCACCTATAATTCACCCCTCCACTTT CASSLALQGTYNSPLHF
TRBJ1-5 TRBD1 TRBV28 NA TGTGCCAGCAGTGTTAACAGGGGGGGGAATCAGCCCCAGCATTTT CASSVNRGGNQPQHF
TRBJ1-2 TRBD1 TRBV29-1 once TGCAGCGTTGTAGGTTGGACAGGGACCTATGGCTACACCTTC CSVVGWTGTYGYTF
TRBJ2-3 TRBD2 TRBV5-5 NA TGTGCCAGCAGCTACCGACTAGCGGGAGGGCGGACAGATACGCAGTATTTT CASSYRLAGGRTDTQYF
TRBJ1-6 NA TRBV11-2 NA TGTGCCAGCAGCTTAGGTAGCTCCTATAATTCACCCCTCCACTTT CASSLGSSYNSPLHF
TRBJ2-2 TRBD2 TRBV4-2 once TGTGCCAGCAGCCAAGGGACTAGCGGGTCTACCGGGGAGCTGTTTTTT CASSQGTSGSTGELFF
TRBJ2-1 TRBD1 TRBV5-4 NA TGTGCCAGCAGCTCACAGGGGAGTAGAAGCAATGAGCAGTTCTTC CASSSQGSRSNEQFF
TRBJ2-7 TRBD1 TRBV7-2 NA TGTGCCAGCAGCTTGGACAGGGGGCTGAGGGAGCAGTACTTC CASSLDRGLREQYF
TRBJ2-1 TRBD1 TRBV2 many TGTGCCTGCTCGGGACAGGGTATCAATGAGCAGTTCTTC CACSGQGINEQFF
TRBJ1-6 NA TRBV30 NA TGTGCCTGGGGGAGGGAGGGGCGAAATTCACCCCTCCACTTT CAWGREGRNSPLHF
TRBJ2-1 TRBD2 TRBV2 NA TGTGCCAGCAGTGTTCGGACTAGTGAGCGTGAGCAGTTCTTC CASSVRTSEREQFF
TRBJ2-2 NA TRBV6-2/TRBV6-3 NA TGTGCCAGCAGTTACTCGAGGTTCGGCGCCACGTCGGGCGGGGAGCTGTTTTTT CASSYSRFGATSGGELFF
TRBJ1-3 TRBD1 TRBV6-1 NA TGTGCCAGCAGTGAATATCGGACAGGGGGTTTGGCCTCTGGAAACACCATATATTTT CASSEYRTGGLASGNTIYF
TRBJ1-1 NA TRBV18 NA TGTGCCAGCTCACCCACTTACGAGAGGACTGAAGCTTTCTTT CASSPTYERTEAFF
TRBJ2-4 TRBD1 TRBV19 NA TGTGCCAGTAGTCCCTCATGGACAGGGGGCGGGCTAGTCGGAAACATTCAGTACTTC CASSPSWTGGGLVGNIQYF
TRBJ2-5 NA TRBV3-1/TRBV3-2 NA TGTGCCAGCAGCCATATACCCTCGACAGGTCACCAAGAGACCCAGTACTTC CASSHIPSTGHQETQYF
TRBJ2-7 TRBD2 TRBV27 few TGTGCCAGCAGGACCCGGGTAGGGGCTAGCGGGCGCTCCTACGAGCAGTACTTC CASRTRVGASGRSYEQYF
TRBJ2-3 TRBD2 TRBV7-6 NA TGTGCCAGCAGCCGGACTAGCGGGGGAGCAGATACGCAGTATTTT CASSRTSGGADTQYF
TRBJ2-2 TRBD2 TRBV4-1 few TGCGCCAGCAGCCACCTCGGGGTAGCGGGGGACGGCACCGGGGAGCTGTTTTTT CASSHLGVAGDGTGELFF
TRBJ2-3 TRBD2 TRBV5-1 NA TGCGCCAGCAGCTTGGTGACTAGCGAGATTGGGAATACGCAGTATTTT CASSLVTSEIGNTQYF
TRBJ1-1 TRBD1 TRBV4-1 NA TGCGCCAGCAGCCCGAGGACAGGGCGGAACACTGAAGCTTTCTTT CASSPRTGRNTEAFF
TRBJ1-2 TRBD1 TRBV5-5 NA TGTGCCAGCACCCTTGGGCCGGGACAGTTCTATGGCTACACCTTC CASTLGPGQFYGYTF
TRBJ1-3 NA TRBV3-1/TRBV3-2 NA TGTGCCAGCAGCCAACGAGGGCTCAACTCTGGAAACACCATATATTTT CASSQRGLNSGNTIYF
TRBJ2-7 NA TRBV27 NA TGTGCCAGCAGTTTAGGAGGCTCCTACGAGCAGTACTTC CASSLGGSYEQYF
TRBJ2-7 NA TRBV28 NA TGTGCCAGCACTGATCAGGGTTTCTCGCGGCAGTACTTC CASTDQGFSRQYF
TRBJ1-3 NA TRBV6-6 once TGTGCCAGCAGTTCCCCGGACAGCTGGGGAAACACCATATATTTT CASSSPDSWGNTIYF
TRBJ2-3 TRBD2 TRBV30 NA TGTGCCTGGAGTGTACGGGAGGGTGGTACGCAGTATTTT CAWSVREGGTQYF
TRBJ1-1 TRBD1 TRBV18 NA TGTGCCAGCTCACCACAGGGGCGGGACAGGGGGCCAAGGAGGGATGAAGCTTTCTTT CASSPQGRDRGPRRDEAFF
TRBJ1-2 TRBD1 TRBV10-3 NA TGTGCCACCTCTGTACAGGGGGTCGGTGGCTACACCTTC CATSVQGVGGYTF
TRBJ2-1 NA TRBV5-6 many TGTGCCAGCAGCTTAGGAGTTGAGCAGTTCTTC CASSLGVEQFF
TRBJ1-1 NA TRBV6-5 NA TGTGCCAGCAGCCTAGCCGGAGCGAACACTGAAGCTTTCTTT CASSLAGANTEAFF
TRBJ1-2 NA TRBV5-8 NA TGTGCCAGCAGCCTATCGAACTATGGCTACACCTTC CASSLSNYGYTF
TRBJ2-3 TRBD1 TRBV9 NA TGTGCCAGCAGCGTGGACAGGGGCGATACGCAGTATTTT CASSVDRGDTQYF
TRBJ1-4 TRBD1 TRBV7-9 few TGTGCCAGCAGCTTAAGAGGGGGCGGTGAAAAACTGTTTTTT CASSLRGGGEKLFF